Following are 21 T cell receptor beta chains from one sample sequenced in a study of blood T cell repertoires in COVID-19. Generated by immunoSEQ multiplex PCR, the TCRdb table keeps only in-frame clones and is missing some. The table shows approximately 350,000 clones, with 70% to 90% occurring only once. Sequenced material: peripheral blood. The source is a man in his forties with acute or convalescent COVID-19.

The chain carries TRBV7-3 and TRBJ2-2; possibly TRBD2 for D (5 bases). The germline V gene encodes CDR1 SGHTA and CDR2 FQGTGA. The CDR3 consists of 17 residues. V was shortened by 0 bases and J by 1 base, with 12 bases between the two germline ends. The CDR3 is CASSLTRAGGNTGELFF. In nucleotides, the CDR3 is TGTGCCAGCAGCTTAACGAGGGCGGGCGGGAACACCGGGGAGCTGTTTTTT.

In its sample, this clone was seen a few times. The V gene is TRBV18, the J gene TRBJ1-1; no clear D. V gave up 6 bases and J gave up 1 base, with 15 bases separating them. Germline CDR1 reads KGHSH; CDR2 reads LQKENI. The CDR3 has 15 residues. The CDR3 spells CASSLGRGGNTEAFF. Here the CDR3 DNA reads TGTGCCAGCTCCCTCGGTCGAGGTGGGAACACTGAAGCTTTCTTT. Variable domain in full (rest from reference TRBV18 and TRBJ1-1): NAGVMQNPRHLVRRRGQEARLRCSPMKGHSHVYWYRQLPEEGLKFMVYLQKENIIDESGMPKERFSAEFPKEGPSILRIQQVVRGDSAAYFCASSLGRGGNTEAFFGQGTRLTVV.

CDR3 bases: TGTGCCAGCAGCTCGACAGTATCCTACGAGCAGTACTTC. The encoded protein is CASSSTVSYEQYF. This sequence joins TRBV5-6 and TRBJ2-7; tentative D call: TRBD1 (5 bases). The CDR3 spans 13 residues. Germline CDR1 reads SGHDT; CDR2 reads YYEEEE. Trimming took 3 bases from V and 1 from J, leaving 8 bases between them.

Points on this clone: A much larger clonotype is one base distant, so this may be a read error. The sample carries other DNA sequences with the same CDR3. The rearrangement uses TRBV12-3 or TRBV12-4 and TRBJ1-1, with D unresolved. Trimming stripped 1 base from V and 2 bases from J, with 5 bases between. This CDR3 contains 13 residues. Here the CDR3 DNA reads TGTGCCAGCAGTTTAGGGCCCAACACTGAAGCTTTCTTT. It translates to CASSLGPNTEAFF.

The chain is built from TRBV23-1 and TRBJ1-2; tentatively, D is TRBD1 (5 bases). TRBV23-1 carries the ORF label, with uncertain function. Deletions cut 4 bases from V and 3 bases from J, with 12 bases between. There are 14 residues in the CDR3. Here the CDR3 DNA reads TGCGCCAGCAGTCCGCGGGGGGAGGACTATGGCTACACCTTC. Translating it yields CASSPRGEDYGYTF.

V and J are TRBV28 and TRBJ1-1; TRBD1 aligns across 7 bases. The CDR3 has 14 residues. With V trimmed by 3 bases and J by 4 bases, 5 bases remained unmatched. Germline V CDR1 and CDR2: MDHEN, SYDVKM. In nucleotides, the CDR3 is TGTGCCAGCAGTTTCGAGGGGGCGGCCACTGAAGCTTTCTTT. Its translation: CASSFEGAATEAFF.

This sequence joins TRBV24-1 and TRBJ2-7; the match to TRBD1 covers 7 bases. This CDR3 spans 14 amino acids. Germline assignment: CDR1 KGHDR and CDR2 SFDVKD. After removal of 3 bases from V and 5 bases from J, the junction contained 6 bases not matched to a gene. The DNA of the CDR3 is TGTGCCACCAGTGATAACAGACAGGGTAACGAGCAGTACTTC. Amino acids: CATSDNRQGNEQYF.

In this sample, this clone turned up once. This chain links TRBV5-1 with TRBJ1-4; D might be TRBD1 (6 bases). Germline V gene sequence: CDR1 SGHRS, CDR2 YFSETQ. The CDR3 is 17 residues long. V was shortened by 0 bases and J by 3 bases, with 15 bases between the two germline ends. The CDR3 nucleotides read TGCGCCAGCAGCTTGGAAGGACAGCATATCCCTAATGAAAAACTGTTTTTT. Protein sequence: CASSLEGQHIPNEKLFF.

The chain couples TRBV29-1 to TRBJ2-7; D remains unclear. Per germline, CDR1 SQVTM and CDR2 ANQGSEA. There are 11 residues in the CDR3. V lost 6 bases, J lost 3 bases, and 9 bases lay in between. DNA of the CDR3: TGCAGCGTCCGACACGACTACGAGCAGTACTTC. Residues: CSVRHDYEQYF.

This clone was counted many times. The V and J genes are TRBV5-4 and TRBJ2-1; 10 nucleotides line up with TRBD2. Germline assignment: CDR1 SGHNT and CDR2 YYREEE (reference sequence). The junction had 4 bases not matched to a gene; V was cut back by 4 bases and J by 3 bases. CDR3 length: 15 amino acids. Here the CDR3 DNA reads TGTGCCAGCAGCCCCCCTAGCGGGAGCTACAATGAGCAGTTCTTC. Protein product: CASSPPSGSYNEQFF.

The V gene is TRBV24-1, the J gene TRBJ2-7, with TRBD2 as a possible D gene (6 bases). CDR1 KGHDR and CDR2 SFDVKD come from the germline V gene. CDR3 length: 12 amino acids. Trimming stripped 12 bases from V and 3 bases from J, with 14 bases between. CDR3 loop: CAAGRNNYEQYF. The CDR3 DNA reads as TGTGCCGCGGGACGGAATAACTACGAGCAGTACTTC.

This clone was picked up one time. This chain links TRBV29-1 with TRBJ2-7; 7 bases are a match to TRBD1. V was pared by 4 bases and J by 6 bases, with 9 bases of the junction left unmatched. Germline CDR1 and CDR2: SQVTM and ANQGSEA. This CDR3 contains 13 residues. CDR3 bases: TGCAGCGTTGTCAAGGGGGCTGTTCGCGAGCAGTACTTC. It specifies CSVVKGAVREQYF.

The V and J genes are TRBV7-2 and TRBJ1-6; D gene ambiguous. V was pared by 3 bases and J by 0 bases, with 9 bases between. CDR3 length: 16 amino acids. CDR1 is SGHTA and CDR2 is FQGNSA in the germline V gene. The CDR3 loop is CASSFTGFSYNSPLHF. The CDR3 DNA is TGTGCCAGCAGCTTCACGGGTTTCTCCTATAATTCACCCCTCCACTTT.

The rearrangement uses TRBV4-2 and TRBJ2-5, with a possible D match to TRBD2 (7 bases). Trimming took off 0 bases at V and 2 bases at J, with 16 bases between the two ends. The length of the CDR3 is 17 residues. Germline CDR1 is LGHNA and CDR2 is YNFKEQ. CDR3 DNA sequence: TGTGCCAGCAGCCAAGATACCCGGGGGGCTGGACAAGAGACCCAGTACTTC. As protein: CASSQDTRGAGQETQYF.

V gene TRBV9 combines with J gene TRBJ2-1, with TRBD2 matching 8 bases. V lost 0 bases, J lost 2 bases, and 4 bases stayed unmatched. The germline V gene has CDR1 SGDLS and CDR2 YYNGEE. The CDR3 runs 16 residues. CDR3 nucleotide sequence: TGTGCCAGCAGCGTAGGCCCGGGGGGGGCCTACAATGAGCAGTTCTTC. Amino acids: CASSVGPGGAYNEQFF.

The rearrangement uses TRBV5-6 and TRBJ2-7, with D hard to call. CDR3 size: 11 residues. CDR1 is SGHDT, CDR2 YYEEEE, per germline. Between the trimmed V and J ends, which lost 1 base and 6 bases, there was a span of 5 bases. CDR3 nucleotide sequence: TGTGCCAGCAGCTTGACAGTCGAGCAGTACTTC. It yields the protein CASSLTVEQYF.

In this sample, this clone turned up once. The chain carries TRBV27 and TRBJ2-1; 7 bases agree with TRBD2. The junction had 1 base not matched to a gene; V was cut back by 4 bases and J by 10 bases. There are 11 residues in the CDR3. In germline, CDR1 is MNHEY, CDR2 SMNVEV (reference sequence). The chain's CDR3 is CASSSGLEQFF. CDR3 nucleotide sequence: TGTGCCAGCAGTTCGGGACTAGAGCAGTTCTTC.

This chain links TRBV5-5 with TRBJ2-2; tentative D call: TRBD1 (5 bases). From germline, CDR1 is SGHKS and CDR2 YYEKEE (reference sequence). CDR3 length: 18 residues. V was trimmed by 0 bases and J by 5 bases, leaving 20 bases between them. This CDR3 reads CASSLASWQGSRTGELFF. CDR3 in DNA: TGTGCCAGCAGCTTGGCCTCCTGGCAGGGAAGTAGGACCGGGGAGCTGTTTTTT.

The chain is built from TRBV7-2 and TRBJ1-3, with D hard to call. V was shortened by 1 base and J by 2 bases, with 12 bases between the two germline ends. The CDR3 covers 16 residues. Germline values: CDR1 SGHTA, CDR2 FQGNSA. The CDR3 protein is CASSLVPGMAGNTIYF. CDR3 coding DNA: TGTGCCAGCAGCTTAGTCCCAGGCATGGCTGGAAACACCATATATTTT.

The chain joins TRBV7-9 to TRBJ1-2; 7 bases match TRBD1. Germline V gene lookup returns CDR1 SEHNR and CDR2 FQNEAQ (reference sequence). After removal of 2 bases from V and 1 base from J, the junction contained 4 bases not matched to a gene. The CDR3 consists of 15 residues. For the CDR3, the DNA is TGTGCCAGCAGCTTAAGGCCAGGGGGTAACTATGGCTACACCTTC. This codes for CASSLRPGGNYGYTF. The full variable domain, in which reference TRBV7-9 and TRBJ1-2 provide the parts outside the CDR3, is DTGVSQNPRHKITKRGQNVTFRCDPISEHNRLYWYRQTLGQGPEFLTYFQNEAQLEKSRLLSDRFSAERPKGSFSTLEIQRTEQGDSAMYLCASSLRPGGNYGYTFGSGTRLTVV.

V and J are TRBV5-4 and TRBJ2-5, with TRBD2 matching over 11 bases. V lost 9 bases to trimming and J lost 4 bases; unmatched junction nucleotides: 5. Germline V CDR1 and CDR2: SGHNT, YYREEE (reference sequence). The CDR3 sequence is 13 residues long. CDR3 sequence: CATRTSGRETQYF. CDR3 nucleotide sequence: TGTGCCACCCGAACTAGCGGGAGAGAGACCCAGTACTTC.